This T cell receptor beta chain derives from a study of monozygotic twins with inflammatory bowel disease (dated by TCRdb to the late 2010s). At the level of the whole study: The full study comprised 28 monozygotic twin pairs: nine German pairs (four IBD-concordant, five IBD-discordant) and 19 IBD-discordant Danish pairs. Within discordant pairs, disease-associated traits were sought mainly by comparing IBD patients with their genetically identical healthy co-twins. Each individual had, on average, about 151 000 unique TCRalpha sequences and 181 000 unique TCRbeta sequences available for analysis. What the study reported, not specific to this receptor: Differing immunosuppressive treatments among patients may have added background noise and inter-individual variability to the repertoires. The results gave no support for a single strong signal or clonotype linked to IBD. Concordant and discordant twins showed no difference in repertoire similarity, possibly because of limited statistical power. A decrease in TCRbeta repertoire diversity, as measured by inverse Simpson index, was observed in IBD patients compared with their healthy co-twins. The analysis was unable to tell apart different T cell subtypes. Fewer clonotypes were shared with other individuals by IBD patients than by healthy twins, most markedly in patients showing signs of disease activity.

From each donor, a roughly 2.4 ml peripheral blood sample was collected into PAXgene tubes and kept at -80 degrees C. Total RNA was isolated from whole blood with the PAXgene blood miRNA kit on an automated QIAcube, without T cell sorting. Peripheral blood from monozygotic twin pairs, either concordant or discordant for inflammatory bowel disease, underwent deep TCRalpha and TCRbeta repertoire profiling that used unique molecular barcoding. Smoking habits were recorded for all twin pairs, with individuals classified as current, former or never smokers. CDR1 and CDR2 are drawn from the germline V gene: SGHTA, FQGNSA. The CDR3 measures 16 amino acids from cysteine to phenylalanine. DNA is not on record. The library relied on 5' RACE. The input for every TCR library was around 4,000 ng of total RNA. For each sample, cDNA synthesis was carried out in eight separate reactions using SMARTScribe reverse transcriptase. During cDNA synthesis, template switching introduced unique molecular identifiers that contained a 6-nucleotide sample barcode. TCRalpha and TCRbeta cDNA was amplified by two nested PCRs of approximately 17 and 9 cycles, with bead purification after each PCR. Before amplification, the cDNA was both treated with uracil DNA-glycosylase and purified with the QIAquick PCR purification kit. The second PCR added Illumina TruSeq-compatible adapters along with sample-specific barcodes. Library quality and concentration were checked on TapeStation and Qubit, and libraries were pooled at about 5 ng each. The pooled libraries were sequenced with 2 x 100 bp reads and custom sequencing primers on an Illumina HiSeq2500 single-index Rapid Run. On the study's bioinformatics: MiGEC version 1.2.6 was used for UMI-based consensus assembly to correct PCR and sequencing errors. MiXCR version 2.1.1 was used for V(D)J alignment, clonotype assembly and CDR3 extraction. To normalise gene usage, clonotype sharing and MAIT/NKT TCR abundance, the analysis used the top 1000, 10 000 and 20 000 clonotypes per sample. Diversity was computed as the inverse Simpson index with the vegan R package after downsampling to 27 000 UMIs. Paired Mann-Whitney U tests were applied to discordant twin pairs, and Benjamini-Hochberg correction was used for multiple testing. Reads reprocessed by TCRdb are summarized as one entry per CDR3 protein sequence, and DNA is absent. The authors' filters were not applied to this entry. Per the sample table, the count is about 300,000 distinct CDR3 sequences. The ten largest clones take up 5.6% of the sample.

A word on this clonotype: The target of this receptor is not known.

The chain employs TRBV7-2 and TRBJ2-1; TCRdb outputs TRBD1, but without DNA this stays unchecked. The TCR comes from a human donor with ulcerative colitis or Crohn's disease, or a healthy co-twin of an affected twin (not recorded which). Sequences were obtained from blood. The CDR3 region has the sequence CASSRDRDRVYNEQFF.